The 14 T cell receptor beta chains given below trace back to one sample, sequenced in a study of blood T cell repertoires in COVID-19. Profiled with immunoSEQ multiplex PCR; TCRdb holds only in-frame clones, not every one. The repertoire has about 230,000 clones, over 70% of them found once; the top ten carry approximately 7.2%. Sequenced: peripheral blood. These receptors were obtained from a woman aged 80 or older with acute or convalescent COVID-19.

The V and J genes are TRBV5-1 and TRBJ2-3; 9 bases agree with TRBD2. The CDR3 consists of 14 residues. Germline values: CDR1 SGHRS, CDR2 YFSETQ. The V gene end was trimmed by 3 bases and the J gene end by 6 bases; junction bases not matched to a gene: 5. The CDR3: CASSYPSGTDTQYF. The DNA of the CDR3 is TGCGCCAGCAGCTACCCTAGCGGGACGGATACGCAGTATTTT.

The J gene is TRBJ2-1, the V gene TRBV10-3; 8 bases align to TRBD2. The CDR3 runs 13 residues. CDR1 and CDR2 (germline): ENHRY, SYGVKD. V gave up 7 bases and J gave up 8 bases; unmatched junction bases: 7. CDR3 sequence reads: CAITGRGGDEQFF. CDR3 DNA: TGTGCCATCACCGGGAGGGGGGGGGATGAGCAGTTCTTC.

Here the CDR3 reads CASSFAGGITGELFF. Here the CDR3 DNA reads TGTGCCAGCAGTTTTGCGGGAGGGATCACCGGGGAGCTGTTTTTT. The J gene is TRBJ2-2, the V gene TRBV28; TRBD2 matches 9 bases. The junction had 3 bases not matched to a gene; V was cut back by 3 bases and J by 4 bases. This CDR3 is built from 15 residues. The germline gives CDR1 MDHEN, CDR2 SYDVKM.

The chain has TRBV7-9 and TRBJ1-5; tentatively, D is TRBD1 (6 bases). The CDR3 spans 15 residues. V was trimmed by 5 bases and J by 2 bases, leaving 13 bases between them. In germline, CDR1 is SEHNR, CDR2 FQNEAQ (reference sequence). CDR3 DNA sequence: TGTGCCAGCAGCCTTACAGGGACGGGCAATCAGCCCCAGCATTTT. It is translated as CASSLTGTGNQPQHF.

The chain employs TRBV5-1 and TRBJ2-2, with 12 bases that match TRBD2. Germline V gene data show CDR1 as SGHRS and CDR2 as YFSETQ. J lost 2 bases, V lost 3 bases, and 5 bases had no gene match. This CDR3 is built from 17 residues. CDR3 loop: CASSSSSGGVNTGELFF. CDR3 nucleotide sequence: TGCGCCAGCAGCTCGTCTAGCGGGGGGGTAAACACCGGGGAGCTGTTTTTT.

V usage is TRBV27 and J usage is TRBJ1-5; 11 bases align to TRBD1. Germline V gene sequence: CDR1 MNHEY, CDR2 SMNVEV (reference sequence). The V gene end was trimmed by 3 bases and the J gene end by 6 bases; junction bases not matched to a gene: 4. The CDR3 extends over 15 amino acids. CDR3 loop: CASSFRTGGGQPQHF. In DNA, the CDR3 is TGTGCCAGCAGTTTCAGGACAGGGGGCGGTCAGCCCCAGCATTTT.

The chain carries TRBV3-1 (or the pseudogene TRBV3-2) and TRBJ1-2; a possible D gene is TRBD1 (5 bases). The V gene lost 5 bases and the J gene lost 7 bases, with 17 bases spanning the gap. Germline-derived CDR1 and CDR2 are LGHDT and YNNKEL (reference sequence). The CDR3 loop spans 14 amino acids. CDR3 coding DNA: TGTGCCAGCAGCTACCTAGGGGTGGGTGGTGGCTACACCTTC. Amino acids: CASSYLGVGGGYTF.

The chain uses TRBV6-5 and TRBJ1-4; D not certain. V gave up 2 bases and J gave up 5 bases, with 6 bases separating them. CDR1 is MNHEY, CDR2 SVGAGI, per germline. CDR3 length equals 13 residues. The CDR3 here is CASSYRLNEKLFF. Written as DNA, the CDR3 is TGTGCCAGCAGTTACCGACTCAATGAAAAACTGTTTTTT.

V usage is TRBV6-1 and J usage is TRBJ1-5; the match to TRBD1 covers 8 bases. V lost 5 bases to trimming and J lost 4 bases; unmatched junction nucleotides: 13. Germline V gives CDR1 MNHNS, CDR2 SASEGT. This CDR3 region has 17 residues. DNA for the CDR3: TGTGCCAGCAGTAAAGGCGGACAGGGTAGGGGGAATCAGCCCCAGCATTTT. The encoded protein is CASSKGGQGRGNQPQHF.

V gene TRBV7-2 combines with J gene TRBJ2-2, with D possibly TRBD2 on 6 matching bases. Trimming removed 5 bases from V and 4 bases from J, with 14 bases in between. CDR3 length equals 15 residues. Per the germline V gene, CDR1 is SGHTA and CDR2 is FQGNSA. The CDR3 DNA reads TGTGCCAGCAGCCCGGGACTGGGCATCACCGGGGAGCTGTTTTTT. This gives the protein CASSPGLGITGELFF.

The gene calls are TRBV9 and TRBJ2-4, with a weak D call TRBD1 (5 bases). The V end was cut by 2 bases, the J end by 8 bases, with 11 bases between. Looked up from germline, CDR1 is SGDLS and CDR2 is YYNGEE. The CDR3 contains 13 residues. The CDR3 DNA sequence: TGTGCCAGCAGCGTTGCAGGGTTGGACATTCAGTACTTC. Its translation: CASSVAGLDIQYF.

V usage is TRBV7-9 and J usage is TRBJ1-4; tentatively, D is TRBD1 (5 bases). The CDR3 extends over 18 amino acids. The germline CDR1 and CDR2 sequences are SEHNR and FQNEAQ (reference sequence). Trimming took 5 bases from V and 0 from J, leaving 19 bases between them. DNA for the CDR3: TGTGCCAGCAGCCCCCTTGGGGCAGATATAGCAACTAATGAAAAACTGTTTTTT. Residues: CASSPLGADIATNEKLFF.

CDR3 protein: CASSPHRLSRYEQYF. In DNA form, the CDR3 reads TGTGCCAGCAGCCCCCATAGACTATCACGCTACGAGCAGTACTTC. This chain uses TRBV9 with TRBJ2-7; maybe TRBD2 (5 bases). V shed 4 bases and J shed 3 bases, with 17 bases lying between them. Germline V CDR1 and CDR2: SGDLS, YYNGEE. The CDR3 runs 15 residues.

This clone showed up just once. The gene calls are TRBV9 and TRBJ2-3; TRBD2 matches 9 bases. The CDR3 contains 14 residues. CDR1 and CDR2 from the germline V gene are SGDLS and YYNGEE. V was clipped by 4 bases and J by 3 bases; unmatched bases: 3. CDR3 region: CASSPSGGTDTQYF. CDR3 sequence (DNA): TGTGCCAGCAGCCCGAGCGGGGGGACAGATACGCAGTATTTT.